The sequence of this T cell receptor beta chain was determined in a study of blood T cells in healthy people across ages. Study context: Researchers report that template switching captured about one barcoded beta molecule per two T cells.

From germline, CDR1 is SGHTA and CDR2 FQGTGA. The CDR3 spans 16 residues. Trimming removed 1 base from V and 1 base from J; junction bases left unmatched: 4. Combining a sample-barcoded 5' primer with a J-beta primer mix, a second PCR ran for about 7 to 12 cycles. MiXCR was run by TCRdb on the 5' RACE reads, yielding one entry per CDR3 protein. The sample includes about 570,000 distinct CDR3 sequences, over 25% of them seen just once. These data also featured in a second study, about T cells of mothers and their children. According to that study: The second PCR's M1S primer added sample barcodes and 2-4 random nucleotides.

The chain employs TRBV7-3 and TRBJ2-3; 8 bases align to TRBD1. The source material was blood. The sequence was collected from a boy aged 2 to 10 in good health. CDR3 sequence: CASSLMPTGGTDTQYF. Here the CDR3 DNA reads TGTGCCAGCAGCTTAATGCCGACAGGGGGCACAGATACGCAGTATTTT.